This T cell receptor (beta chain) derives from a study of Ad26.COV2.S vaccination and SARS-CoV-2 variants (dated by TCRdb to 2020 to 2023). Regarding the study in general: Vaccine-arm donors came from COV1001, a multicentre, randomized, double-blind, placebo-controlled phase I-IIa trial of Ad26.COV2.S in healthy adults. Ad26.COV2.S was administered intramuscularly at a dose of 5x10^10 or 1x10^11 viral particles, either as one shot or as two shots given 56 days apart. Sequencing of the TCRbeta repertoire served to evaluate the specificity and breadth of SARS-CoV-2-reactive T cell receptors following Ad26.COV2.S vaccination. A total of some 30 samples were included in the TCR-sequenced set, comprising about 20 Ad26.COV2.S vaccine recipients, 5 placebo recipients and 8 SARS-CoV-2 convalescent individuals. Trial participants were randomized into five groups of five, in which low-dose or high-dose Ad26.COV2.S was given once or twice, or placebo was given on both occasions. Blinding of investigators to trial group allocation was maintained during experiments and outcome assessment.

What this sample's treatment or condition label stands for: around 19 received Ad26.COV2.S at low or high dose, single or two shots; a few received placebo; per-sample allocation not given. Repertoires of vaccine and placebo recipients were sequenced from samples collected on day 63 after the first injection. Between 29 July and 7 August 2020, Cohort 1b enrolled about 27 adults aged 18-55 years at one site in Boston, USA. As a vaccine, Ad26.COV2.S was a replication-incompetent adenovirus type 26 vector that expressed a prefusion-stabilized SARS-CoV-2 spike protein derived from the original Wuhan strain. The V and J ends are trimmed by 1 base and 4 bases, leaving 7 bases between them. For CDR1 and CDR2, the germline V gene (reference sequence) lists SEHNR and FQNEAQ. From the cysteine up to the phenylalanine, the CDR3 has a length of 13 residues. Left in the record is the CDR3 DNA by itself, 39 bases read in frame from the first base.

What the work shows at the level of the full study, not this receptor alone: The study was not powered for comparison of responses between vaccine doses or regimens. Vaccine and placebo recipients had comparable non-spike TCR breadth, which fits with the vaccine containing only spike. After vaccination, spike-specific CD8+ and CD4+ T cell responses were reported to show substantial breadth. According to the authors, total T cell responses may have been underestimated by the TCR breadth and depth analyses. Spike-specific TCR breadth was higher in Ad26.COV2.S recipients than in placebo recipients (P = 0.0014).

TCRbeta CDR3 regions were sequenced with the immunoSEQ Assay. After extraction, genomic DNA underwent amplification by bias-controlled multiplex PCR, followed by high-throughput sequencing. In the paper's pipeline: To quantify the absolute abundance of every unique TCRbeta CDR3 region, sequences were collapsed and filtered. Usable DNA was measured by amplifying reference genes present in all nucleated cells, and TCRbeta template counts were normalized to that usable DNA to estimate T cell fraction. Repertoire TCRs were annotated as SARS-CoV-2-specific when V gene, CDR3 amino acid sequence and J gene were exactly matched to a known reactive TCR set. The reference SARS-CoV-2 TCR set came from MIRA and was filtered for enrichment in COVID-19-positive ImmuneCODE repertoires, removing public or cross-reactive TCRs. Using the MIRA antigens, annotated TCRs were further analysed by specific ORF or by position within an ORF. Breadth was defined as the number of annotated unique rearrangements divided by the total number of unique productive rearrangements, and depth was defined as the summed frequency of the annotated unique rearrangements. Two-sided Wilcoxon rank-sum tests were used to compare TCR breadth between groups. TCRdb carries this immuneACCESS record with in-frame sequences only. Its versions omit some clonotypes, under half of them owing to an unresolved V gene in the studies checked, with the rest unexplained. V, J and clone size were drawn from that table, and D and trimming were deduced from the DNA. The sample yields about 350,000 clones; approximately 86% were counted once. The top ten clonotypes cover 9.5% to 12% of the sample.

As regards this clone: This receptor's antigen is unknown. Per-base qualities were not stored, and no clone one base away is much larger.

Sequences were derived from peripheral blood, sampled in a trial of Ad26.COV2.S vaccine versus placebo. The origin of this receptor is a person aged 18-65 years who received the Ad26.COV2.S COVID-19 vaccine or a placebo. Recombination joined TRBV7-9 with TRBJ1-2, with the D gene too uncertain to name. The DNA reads TGTGCCAGCAGCTTAGGGGAGTTCTATGGCTACACCTTC. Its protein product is CASSLGEFYGYTF.